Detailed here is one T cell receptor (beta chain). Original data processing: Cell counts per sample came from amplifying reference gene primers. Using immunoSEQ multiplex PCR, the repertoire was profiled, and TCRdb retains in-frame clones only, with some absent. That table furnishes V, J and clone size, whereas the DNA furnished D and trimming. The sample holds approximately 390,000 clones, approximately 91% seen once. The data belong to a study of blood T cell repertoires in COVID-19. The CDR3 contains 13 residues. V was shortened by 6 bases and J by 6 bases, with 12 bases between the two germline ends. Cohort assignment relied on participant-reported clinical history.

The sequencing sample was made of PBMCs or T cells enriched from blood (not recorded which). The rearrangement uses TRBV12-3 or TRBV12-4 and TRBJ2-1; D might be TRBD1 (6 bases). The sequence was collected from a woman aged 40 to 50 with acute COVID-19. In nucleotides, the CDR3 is TGTGCCAGCAGCTCTCGACAGGCCAATGAGCAGTTCTTC. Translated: CASSSRQANEQFF.